The clone carrying this TCR beta chain was seen a handful of times. Selection for sequencing was limited to patients who had shown CD8+CD57+ cell expansion by flow cytometry. Genomic DNA served as template for TCR beta VDJ and CDR3 profiling. MiXCR was run by TCRdb on the reads, yielding one entry per CDR3 protein. Of some 120,000 distinct CDR3 sequences listed, almost 40% were seen once; the top ten hold about 2.7%. The sample originates from a study of CD8+CD57+ T cells in acquired aplastic anemia. Trimming shortened V by 2 bases and J by 8 bases, and 16 bases separated the two germline ends. The CDR3 is 15 amino acids. In germline, CDR1 is KGHSH, CDR2 LQKENI.

The rearrangement joins TRBV18 to TRBJ1-5; D remains unclear. The source is a human donor with aplastic anemia. Sample: sorted CD4+, CD8+, or CD8+CD57+ T cells (not recorded which) from PBMCs. The CDR3 coding sequence is TGTGCCAGCTCACCAACCGACGGGGTTGGTGAGCCCCAGCATTTT. The encoded protein is CASSPTDGVGEPQHF. The variable domain in full, with the rest retrieved from reference TRBV18 and TRBJ1-5, is NAGVMQNPRHLVRRRGQEARLRCSPMKGHSHVYWYRQLPEEGLKFMVYLQKENIIDESGMPKERFSAEFPKEGPSILRIQQVVRGDSAAYFCASSPTDGVGEPQHFGDGTRLSIL.